This T cell receptor beta chain was sequenced during a study of glioma-infiltrating T cells after dendritic cell vaccination. Study-level information: Three intradermal dendritic cell vaccine injections were given every two weeks. Findings and limits, study-wide: Few patients contributed both blood and tumor specimens.

Amplification used 60 V beta primers and 13 J beta primers. Sequencing used immunoSEQ multiplex PCR; TCRdb keeps in-frame clones, though not all of them. This table holds about 82,000 clones, 80% to 85% found once. The V gene's germline CDR1 is SEHNR and CDR2 FQNEAQ (reference sequence). The CDR3 has 17 amino acids. The junction had 11 bases not matched to a gene; V was cut back by 4 bases and J by 1 base. Time point meaning: after dendritic cell vaccination, including at tumor progression/relapse. Selection required adequate fresh-frozen tumor tissue plus more than two years' survival data. As for this clone: What it recognizes is unknown.

The input for sequencing was blood, taken after dendritic cell vaccination. This sequence joins TRBV7-9 and TRBJ1-2, with TRBD1 identical over 8 bases. This receptor was identified in a human donor with glioblastoma. The CDR3 DNA reads as TGTGCCAGCAGCTCCGGGGACAGGTTAACTGATAACTATGGCTACACCTTC. Translation gives CASSSGDRLTDNYGYTF. The entire variable domain, with the rest obtained from reference TRBV7-9 and TRBJ1-2, is as follows: DTGVSQNPRHKITKRGQNVTFRCDPISEHNRLYWYRQTLGQGPEFLTYFQNEAQLEKSRLLSDRFSAERPKGSFSTLEIQRTEQGDSAMYLCASSSGDRLTDNYGYTFGSGTRLTVV.